Here is one T cell receptor beta chain with its context. Libraries were prepared by immunoSEQ multiplex PCR; TCRdb keeps only in-frame clonotypes and omits some of them. Altogether about 14,000 clones are present, approximately 78% being singletons, with the ten largest covering about 20%. The sample belongs to a study of blood T cell repertoires in COVID-19. Trimming removed 7 bases from V and 3 bases from J, with 12 bases in between. Germline loops: CDR1 LGHNT, CDR2 FRNRAP. The CDR3 spans 14 residues. V gene TRBV12-5 combines with J gene TRBJ1-4, with a possible D match to TRBD1 (5 bases). The source material was peripheral blood. This clonotype originated in a man older than 75 with active or convalescent COVID-19. The CDR3: CASAPRGANEKLFF. The CDR3 coding sequence is TGTGCTAGTGCCCCCCGGGGGGCTAATGAAAAACTGTTTTTT.